The 15 T cell receptor beta chains in this list originate from one sample, sequenced in a study of blood T cell repertoires in COVID-19. Only in-frame clones appear in the TCRdb table, and some are missing; sequencing was by immunoSEQ multiplex PCR. The sample comprises about 270,000 clones, around 85% of which are singletons, and around 4% rests with the top ten. Sequenced: peripheral blood. Receptors were obtained from a woman in her fifties or sixties with active or convalescent COVID-19.

The rearrangement links TRBV7-9 to TRBJ2-7, with a tentative D call TRBD1 (5 bases). The germline V and J ends were trimmed by 1 base and 11 bases, with 12 bases remaining between them. The CDR3 has 12 residues. Germline V gene data show CDR1 as SEHNR and CDR2 as FQNEAQ (reference sequence). The CDR3, as DNA: TGTGCCAGCAGCTTAGAGGTGTCAGGGAAGTACTTC. Protein sequence: CASSLEVSGKYF.

The V and J genes are TRBV11-2 and TRBJ2-1; 9 bases match TRBD2. In germline, CDR1 is SGHAT, CDR2 FQNNGV. The V segment lost 1 base and the J segment 9 bases; nucleotides outside the gene matches: 7. The CDR3 is 15 residues long. CDR3 DNA: TGTGCCAGCAGCTTAGGTCGGCTAGCGGGGAGTGAGCAGTTCTTC. Its protein product is CASSLGRLAGSEQFF.

The chain couples TRBV7-9 to TRBJ2-5; 8 nucleotides match TRBD1. V lost 6 bases to trimming and J lost 5 bases; unmatched junction nucleotides: 8. The CDR3 has 14 residues. The V gene's germline CDR1 is SEHNR and CDR2 FQNEAQ (reference sequence). This CDR3 is CASRLSRGQETQYF. CDR3 coding DNA: TGTGCCAGCAGACTTTCCAGGGGGCAGGAGACCCAGTACTTC.

The chain links TRBV7-2 to TRBJ1-4, with D unresolved. Germline V gene lookup returns CDR1 SGHTA and CDR2 FQGNSA. V shed 1 base and J shed 3 bases, with 9 bases lying between them. There are 15 residues in the CDR3. CDR3: CASSLDRGSNEKLFF. The CDR3 region has the DNA TGTGCCAGCAGCTTAGATCGGGGATCTAATGAAAAACTGTTTTTT.

The chain joins TRBV5-8 to TRBJ2-3, with 7 bases lining up with TRBD2. J was trimmed by 5 bases and V by 2 bases; bases with no gene match: 8. The CDR3 spans 15 residues. Germline-derived CDR1 and CDR2 are SGHTS and YDEGEE. The CDR3 DNA reads TGTGCCAGCAGCTTAGGTGCGGGAGTACGAGATACGCAGTATTTT. Its translation is CASSLGAGVRDTQYF.

The V and J genes are TRBV28 and TRBJ1-5; D perhaps matches TRBD1 (6 bases). V shed 4 bases and J shed 5 bases, with 12 bases lying between them. Germline assignment: CDR1 MDHEN and CDR2 SYDVKM. This CDR3 is built from 14 residues. The chain's CDR3 is CASSSPGGDQPQHF. The CDR3 nucleotides read TGTGCCAGCAGTTCCCCGGGGGGCGATCAGCCCCAGCATTTT. The full variable domain, completed using reference TRBV28 and TRBJ1-5, is DVKVTQSSRYLVKRTGEKVFLECVQDMDHENMFWYRQDPGLGLRLIYFSYDVKMKEKGDIPEGYSVSREKKERFSLILESASTNQTSMYLCASSSPGGDQPQHFGDGTRLSIL.

As to this clone: The sample holds other DNA sequences that translate to the same CDR3. The chain combines TRBV7-9 with TRBJ1-3; D is ambiguous. V gave up 5 bases and J gave up 1 base, with 9 bases separating them. The CDR3 loop spans 14 amino acids. The germline V gene has CDR1 SEHNR and CDR2 FQNEAQ (reference sequence). This chain's CDR3 is CASSLGSSGNTIYF. In DNA form, the CDR3 reads TGTGCCAGCAGCCTAGGCAGTTCTGGAAACACCATATATTTT.

The gene calls are TRBV7-5 and TRBJ1-5; the tabulated D call, TRBD1, remains unverified against the DNA. TRBV7-5 is deemed a pseudogene. The CDR3 covers 18 residues. The CDR3 loop is CVRSPPQTQGARGQPQHF. The CDR3 coding sequence is TGTGTCAGAAGCCCCCCCCAGACACAGGGGGCGCGGGGGCAGCCCCAGCATTTT.

For this clone: Other DNA sequences in this specimen translate into the identical CDR3. The rearrangement links TRBV5-1 to TRBJ1-2; possibly TRBD1 for D (5 bases). Between the trimmed V and J ends, which lost 0 bases and 0 bases, there was a span of 6 bases. The CDR3 is 14 amino acids. Germline CDR1 and CDR2: SGHRS and YFSETQ. This chain's CDR3 is CASSLDRTNYGYTF. DNA for the CDR3: TGCGCCAGCAGCTTGGACAGGACTAACTATGGCTACACCTTC. Variable domain in full (rest from reference TRBV5-1 and TRBJ1-2): KAGVTQTPRYLIKTRGQQVTLSCSPISGHRSVSWYQQTPGQGLQFLFEYFSETQRNKGNFPGRFSGRQFSNSRSEMNVSTLELGDSALYLCASSLDRTNYGYTFGSGTRLTVV.

The chain links TRBV3-1 (or the pseudogene TRBV3-2) to TRBJ1-4, with D possibly TRBD1 on 6 matching bases. Trimming shortened V by 5 bases and J by 0 bases, and 10 bases separated the two germline ends. Germline V gene lookup returns CDR1 LGHDT and CDR2 YNNKEL (reference sequence). CDR3 length equals 15 residues. The CDR3 protein is CASSAPGATNEKLFF. CDR3 coding DNA: TGTGCCAGCAGCGCCCCAGGGGCAACTAATGAAAAACTGTTTTTT.

This clone was observed a handful of times. The V and J genes are TRBV7-9 and TRBJ1-1; 11 nucleotides align to TRBD1. The CDR3 runs 16 residues. CDR1 SEHNR and CDR2 FQNEAQ come from the germline V gene (reference sequence). After removal of 5 bases from V and 6 bases from J, the junction contained 11 bases not matched to a gene. CDR3 residues: CASSRTGGKVGAEAFF. CDR3 nucleotide sequence: TGTGCCAGCAGCCGGACAGGGGGCAAGGTTGGCGCTGAAGCTTTCTTT.

This chain connects TRBV4-1 to TRBJ2-5; 8 nucleotides agree with TRBD2. The CDR3 sequence is 16 residues long. After removal of 1 base from V and 4 bases from J, the junction contained 8 bases not matched to a gene. Germline CDR1 MGHRA, CDR2 YSYEKL. This CDR3 reads CASSQGGAGVAETQYF. DNA for the CDR3: TGCGCCAGCAGCCAAGGAGGAGCGGGAGTGGCAGAGACCCAGTACTTC.

The rearrangement links TRBV19 to TRBJ2-2, with TRBD2 identical over 8 bases. Germline lookup yields CDR1 LNHDA and CDR2 SQIVND (reference sequence). V lost 6 bases, J lost 7 bases, and 13 bases stayed unmatched. The CDR3 has 16 residues. The CDR3 DNA reads as TGTGCCAGTAGCATCAGAGGGCGGGAGGCGGGCGGGGAGCTGTTTTTT. Its translation is CASSIRGREAGGELFF. The full variable domain, rest sourced from reference TRBV19 and TRBJ2-2, is DGGITQSPKYLFRKEGQNVTLSCEQNLNHDAMYWYRQDPGQGLRLIYYSQIVNDFQKGDIAEGYSVSREKKESFPLTVTSAQKNPTAFYLCASSIRGREAGGELFFGEGSRLTVL.

The chain uses TRBV18 and TRBJ1-3, with D possibly matching TRBD1 (6 bases). CDR3 length equals 15 residues. V gave up 3 bases and J gave up 0 bases, with 9 bases separating them. Germline V gene lookup returns CDR1 KGHSH and CDR2 LQKENI. DNA of the CDR3: TGTGCCAGCTCACCTCTGACAGGCTCTGGAAACACCATATATTTT. Amino acid sequence: CASSPLTGSGNTIYF.

This rearrangement joins TRBV4-1 to TRBJ2-7; maybe TRBD1 (5 bases). This CDR3 is built from 17 residues. V was pared by 2 bases and J by 6 bases, with 23 bases between. Germline lookup yields CDR1 MGHRA and CDR2 YSYEKL. DNA of the CDR3: TGCGCCAGCAGCCAATACGGACAATTTAGTTCGATCGGCGAGCAGTACTTC. It codes for CASSQYGQFSSIGEQYF.